This T cell receptor beta chain was retrieved from a study of cytomegalovirus exposure and HLA in healthy donors. Study conclusions and caveats: There was a cluster of highly shared sequence variants that was likely a sequencing artifact. The authors listed some 160 TCR beta chains as cytomegalovirus-associated.

Vbeta (60) and Jbeta (13) primers were used in the PCR. Measured with immunoSEQ multiplex PCR; TCRdb has only the in-frame clones, and not every one. This repertoire includes about 170,000 clones. As concerns this clone: What it binds is not known.

This CDR3 is 17 amino acids long. V shed 5 bases, J shed 7 bases, and the junction held 16 bases outside the gene matches. Per germline, CDR1 KGHSH and CDR2 LQKENI. The receptor was isolated from a woman aged 18-35 years in good health and CMV-seropositive. This sequence joins TRBV18 and TRBJ1-4, with TRBD1 matching 7 bases. The sequenced sample consisted of PBMCs. Written as DNA, the CDR3 is TGTGCCAGCTCATCTGCAACCCTGACAGGGTATTCTGAAAAACTGTTTTTT. Protein: CASSSATLTGYSEKLFF. The full variable domain, rest sourced from reference TRBV18 and TRBJ1-4, is NAGVMQNPRHLVRRRGQEARLRCSPMKGHSHVYWYRQLPEEGLKFMVYLQKENIIDESGMPKERFSAEFPKEGPSILRIQQVVRGDSAAYFCASSSATLTGYSEKLFFGSGTQLSVL.